This T cell receptor (beta chain) comes out of a study of regulatory T cells in long-lasting Graves disease. This clonotype was found many times. Time point in this sample: newly diagnosed GD, antithyroid drugs for less than 3 months. Preparation of the TCR library used RNA extracted from PBMCs. Researchers made TCR beta libraries by using iRepertoire HTBI primers and running Arm-PCR on CDR3 regions. TCRdb reanalysed the multiplex PCR reads using MiXCR and keeps one entry per CDR3 protein. The sample has approximately 400,000 distinct CDR3 sequences; 15% are singletons. Another study also made use of these data, one on T cells in Graves' hyperthyroidism and ophthalmopathy. Turning to that study: It was uncontrolled infection, other autoimmune disease, pregnancy or lactation that excluded patients. HTBI primers drove first-round RT-PCR of the TCR CDR3. Separating ophthalmopathy from stable hyperthyroidism was achieved by a 13 V-J model.

The clonotype was recovered from a woman under 40 with Graves disease. The specimen comprised peripheral blood mononuclear cells (PBMCs), sampled at new diagnosis, from a patient treated with antithyroid drugs.

CDR3 sequence (DNA): TGCAGTGCTGGGCTCGACACAGGGTACGGAGAGCAGTACTTC. Its translation is CSAGLDTGYGEQYF. The J gene is TRBJ2-7, the V gene TRBV20-1; D perhaps matches TRBD1 (6 bases). This CDR3 is built from 14 residues. CDR1 is DFQATT and CDR2 is SNEGSKA in the germline V gene (reference sequence). Trimming removed 5 bases at V and 7 bases at J, with 21 bases between.